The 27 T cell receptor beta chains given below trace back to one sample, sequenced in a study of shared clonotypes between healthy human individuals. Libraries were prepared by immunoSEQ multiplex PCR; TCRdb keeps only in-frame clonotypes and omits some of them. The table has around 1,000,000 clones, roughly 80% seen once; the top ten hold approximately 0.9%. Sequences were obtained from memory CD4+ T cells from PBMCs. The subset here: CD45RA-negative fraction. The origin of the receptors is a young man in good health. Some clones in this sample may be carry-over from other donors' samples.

This CDR3 reads CASKFVRDTGELFF. Written as DNA, the CDR3 is TGTGCCAGCAAATTCGTTAGAGACACCGGGGAGCTGTTTTTT. This chain joins TRBV2 and TRBJ2-2; D not resolved. The CDR3 is 14 residues long. The V and J ends lost 7 bases and 3 bases respectively, with 12 bases between them. Per the germline V gene, CDR1 is SNHLY and CDR2 is FYNNEI.

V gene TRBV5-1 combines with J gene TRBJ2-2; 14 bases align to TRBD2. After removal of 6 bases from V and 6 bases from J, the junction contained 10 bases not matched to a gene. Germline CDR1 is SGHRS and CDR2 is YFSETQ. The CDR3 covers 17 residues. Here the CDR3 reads CASMRGLAGDLSGELFF. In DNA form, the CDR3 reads TGCGCCAGCATGCGGGGACTAGCGGGAGATTTGTCCGGGGAGCTGTTTTTT. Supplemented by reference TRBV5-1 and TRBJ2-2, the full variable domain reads KAGVTQTPRYLIKTRGQQVTLSCSPISGHRSVSWYQQTPGQGLQFLFEYFSETQRNKGNFPGRFSGRQFSNSRSEMNVSTLELGDSALYLCASMRGLAGDLSGELFFGEGSRLTVL.

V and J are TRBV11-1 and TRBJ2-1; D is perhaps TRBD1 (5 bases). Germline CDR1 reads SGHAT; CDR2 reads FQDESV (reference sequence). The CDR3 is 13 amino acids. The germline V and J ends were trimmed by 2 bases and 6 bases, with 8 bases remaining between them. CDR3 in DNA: TGTGCCAGCAGCTTACAAAGGGGCAATGAGCAGTTCTTC. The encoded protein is CASSLQRGNEQFF.

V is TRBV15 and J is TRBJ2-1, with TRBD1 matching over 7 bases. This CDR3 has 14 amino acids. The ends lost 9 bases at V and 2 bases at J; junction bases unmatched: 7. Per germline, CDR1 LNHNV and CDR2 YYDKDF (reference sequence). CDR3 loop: CATNRGYPYNEQFF. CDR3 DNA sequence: TGTGCCACAAACAGGGGATACCCCTACAATGAGCAGTTCTTC.

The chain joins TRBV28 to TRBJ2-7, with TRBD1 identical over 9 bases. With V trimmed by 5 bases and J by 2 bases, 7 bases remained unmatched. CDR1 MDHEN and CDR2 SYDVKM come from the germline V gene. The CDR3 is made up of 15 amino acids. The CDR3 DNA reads TGTGCCAGCAGTAGCTTGGGACAGGGAACCTACGAGCAGTACTTC. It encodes CASSSLGQGTYEQYF.

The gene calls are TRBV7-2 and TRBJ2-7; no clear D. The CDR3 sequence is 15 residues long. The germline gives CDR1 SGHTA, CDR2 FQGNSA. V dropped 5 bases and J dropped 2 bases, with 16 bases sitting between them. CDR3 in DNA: TGTGCCAGCAGCCGGAACCCGCTAGGAACCTACGAGCAGTACTTC. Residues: CASSRNPLGTYEQYF. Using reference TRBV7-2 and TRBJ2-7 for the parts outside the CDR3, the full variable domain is GAGVSQSPSNKVTEKGKDVELRCDPISGHTALYWYRQSLGQGLEFLIYFQGNSAPDKSGLPSDRFSAERTGGSVSTLTIQRTQQEDSAVYLCASSRNPLGTYEQYFGPGTRLTVT.

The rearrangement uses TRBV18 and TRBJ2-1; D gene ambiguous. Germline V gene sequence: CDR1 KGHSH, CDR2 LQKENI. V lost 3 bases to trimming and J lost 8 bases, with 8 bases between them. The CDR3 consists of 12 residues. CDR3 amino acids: CASSPEVHEQFF. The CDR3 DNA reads TGTGCCAGCTCACCTGAAGTCCATGAGCAGTTCTTC.

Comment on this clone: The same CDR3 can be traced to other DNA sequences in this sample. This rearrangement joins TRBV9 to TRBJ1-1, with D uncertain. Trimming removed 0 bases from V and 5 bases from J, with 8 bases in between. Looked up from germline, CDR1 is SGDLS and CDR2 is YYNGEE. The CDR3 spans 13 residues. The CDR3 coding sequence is TGTGCCAGCAGCGTAGGTTCAGGTACTGAAGCTTTCTTT. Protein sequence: CASSVGSGTEAFF. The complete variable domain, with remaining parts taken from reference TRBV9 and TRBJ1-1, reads DSGVTQTPKHLITATGQRVTLRCSPRSGDLSVYWYQQSLDQGLQFLIQYYNGEERAKGNILERFSAQQFPDLHSELNLSSLELGDSALYFCASSVGSGTEAFFGQGTRLTVV.

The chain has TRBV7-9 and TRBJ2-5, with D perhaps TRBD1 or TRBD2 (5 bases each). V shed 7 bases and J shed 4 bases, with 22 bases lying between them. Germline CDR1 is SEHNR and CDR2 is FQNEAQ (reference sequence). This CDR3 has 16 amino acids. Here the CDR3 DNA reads TGTGCCAGCAACTCGAGGGGTCCGCTCCGGGGAGAGACCCAGTACTTC. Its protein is CASNSRGPLRGETQYF.

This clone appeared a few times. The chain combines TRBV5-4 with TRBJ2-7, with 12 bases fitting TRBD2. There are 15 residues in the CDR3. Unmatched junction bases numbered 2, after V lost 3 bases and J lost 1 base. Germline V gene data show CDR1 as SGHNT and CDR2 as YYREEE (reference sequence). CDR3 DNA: TGTGCCAGCAGCTATGGACTAGCGGGGTCCTACGAGCAGTACTTC. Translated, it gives CASSYGLAGSYEQYF.

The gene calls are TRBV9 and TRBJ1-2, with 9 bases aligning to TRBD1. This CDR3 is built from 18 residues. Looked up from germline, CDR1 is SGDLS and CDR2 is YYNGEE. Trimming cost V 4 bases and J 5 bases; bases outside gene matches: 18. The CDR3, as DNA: TGTGCCAGCAGCCCCCTGGGACAGGGTTTTTCAGTCCCTTATGGCTACACCTTC. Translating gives CASSPLGQGFSVPYGYTF.

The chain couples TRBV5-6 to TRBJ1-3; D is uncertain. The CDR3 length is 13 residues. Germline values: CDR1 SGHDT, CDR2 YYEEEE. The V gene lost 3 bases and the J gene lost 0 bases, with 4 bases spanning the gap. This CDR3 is CASSYTSGNTIYF. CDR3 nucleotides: TGTGCCAGCAGCTATACCTCTGGAAACACCATATATTTT.

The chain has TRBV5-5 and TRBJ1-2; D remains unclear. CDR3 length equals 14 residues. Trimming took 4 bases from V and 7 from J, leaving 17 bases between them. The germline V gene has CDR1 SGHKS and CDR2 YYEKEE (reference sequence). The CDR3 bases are TGTGCCAGCAGCCTCAGTCCATGGTCCTCTGGCTACACCTTC. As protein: CASSLSPWSSGYTF.

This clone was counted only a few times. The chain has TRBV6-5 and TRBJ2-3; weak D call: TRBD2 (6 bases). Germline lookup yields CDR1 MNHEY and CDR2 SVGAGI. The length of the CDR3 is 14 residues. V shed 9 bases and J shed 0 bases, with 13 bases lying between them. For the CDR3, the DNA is TGTGCCAGTAAGCCGGGGGTAAGCACAGATACGCAGTATTTT. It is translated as CASKPGVSTDTQYF.

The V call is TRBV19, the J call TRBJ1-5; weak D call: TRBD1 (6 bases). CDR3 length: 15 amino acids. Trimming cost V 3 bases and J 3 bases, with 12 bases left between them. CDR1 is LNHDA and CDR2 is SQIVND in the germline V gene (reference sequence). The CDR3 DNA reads TGTGCCAGTAGTATTGGACAGACTGCCAATCAGCCCCAGCATTTT. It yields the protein CASSIGQTANQPQHF.

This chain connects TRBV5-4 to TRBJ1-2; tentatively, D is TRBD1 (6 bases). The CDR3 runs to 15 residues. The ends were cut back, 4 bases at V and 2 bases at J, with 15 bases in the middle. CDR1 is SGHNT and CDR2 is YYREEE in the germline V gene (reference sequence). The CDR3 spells CASSKDRSQNYGYTF. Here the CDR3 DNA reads TGTGCCAGCAGCAAAGACAGGTCCCAGAACTATGGCTACACCTTC.

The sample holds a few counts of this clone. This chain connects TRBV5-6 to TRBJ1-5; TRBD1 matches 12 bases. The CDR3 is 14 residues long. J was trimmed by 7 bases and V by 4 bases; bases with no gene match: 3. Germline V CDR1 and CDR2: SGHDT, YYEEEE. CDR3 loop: CASSRGTGGQPQHF. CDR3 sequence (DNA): TGTGCCAGCAGCCGCGGGACAGGGGGCCAGCCCCAGCATTTT.

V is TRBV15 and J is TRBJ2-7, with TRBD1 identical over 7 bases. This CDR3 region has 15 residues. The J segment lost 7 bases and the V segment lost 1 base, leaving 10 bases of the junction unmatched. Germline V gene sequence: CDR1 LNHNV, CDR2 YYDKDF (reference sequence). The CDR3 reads CATSRVLQGIGEQYF. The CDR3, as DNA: TGTGCCACCAGCAGAGTATTACAGGGGATCGGGGAGCAGTACTTC. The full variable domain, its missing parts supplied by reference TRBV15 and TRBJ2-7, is DAMVIQNPRYQVTQFGKPVTLSCSQTLNHNVMYWYQQKSSQAPKLLFHYYDKDFNNEADTPDNFQSRRPNTSFCFLDIRSPGLGDTAMYLCATSRVLQGIGEQYFGPGTRLTVT.

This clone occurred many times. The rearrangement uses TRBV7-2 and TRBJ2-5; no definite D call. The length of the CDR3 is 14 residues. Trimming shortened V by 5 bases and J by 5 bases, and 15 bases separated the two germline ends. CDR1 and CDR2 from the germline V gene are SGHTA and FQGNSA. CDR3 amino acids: CASSPLTWLETQYF. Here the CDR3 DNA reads TGTGCCAGCAGCCCACTGACATGGTTGGAGACCCAGTACTTC.

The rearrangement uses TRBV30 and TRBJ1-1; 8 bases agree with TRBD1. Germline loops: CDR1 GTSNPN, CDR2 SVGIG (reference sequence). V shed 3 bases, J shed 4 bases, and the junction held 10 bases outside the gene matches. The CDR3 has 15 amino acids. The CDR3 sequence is CAWRDRAKVTTEAFF. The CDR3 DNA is TGTGCCTGGAGGGACAGGGCTAAGGTAACCACTGAAGCTTTCTTT.

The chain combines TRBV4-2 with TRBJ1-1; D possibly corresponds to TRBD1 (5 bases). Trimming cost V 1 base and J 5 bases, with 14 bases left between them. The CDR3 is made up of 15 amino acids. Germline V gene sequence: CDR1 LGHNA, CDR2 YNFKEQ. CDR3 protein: CASSQVFQGTTEAFF. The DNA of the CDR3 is TGTGCCAGCAGCCAAGTATTCCAGGGAACAACTGAAGCTTTCTTT.

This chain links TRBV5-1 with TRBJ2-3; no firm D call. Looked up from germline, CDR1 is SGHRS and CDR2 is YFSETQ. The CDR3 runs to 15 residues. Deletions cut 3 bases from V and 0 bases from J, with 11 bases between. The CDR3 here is CASSWGYYSTDTQYF. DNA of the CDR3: TGCGCCAGCAGCTGGGGATACTATAGCACAGATACGCAGTATTTT. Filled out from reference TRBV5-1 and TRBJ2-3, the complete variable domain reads KAGVTQTPRYLIKTRGQQVTLSCSPISGHRSVSWYQQTPGQGLQFLFEYFSETQRNKGNFPGRFSGRQFSNSRSEMNVSTLELGDSALYLCASSWGYYSTDTQYFGPGTRLTVL.

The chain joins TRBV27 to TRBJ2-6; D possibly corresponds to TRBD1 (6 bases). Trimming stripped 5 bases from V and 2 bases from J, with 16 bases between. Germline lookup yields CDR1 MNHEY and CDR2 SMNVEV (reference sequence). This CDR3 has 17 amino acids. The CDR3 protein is CASSQRTDPTGANVLTF. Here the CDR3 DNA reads TGTGCCAGCAGTCAACGGACAGACCCGACTGGGGCCAACGTCCTGACTTTC.

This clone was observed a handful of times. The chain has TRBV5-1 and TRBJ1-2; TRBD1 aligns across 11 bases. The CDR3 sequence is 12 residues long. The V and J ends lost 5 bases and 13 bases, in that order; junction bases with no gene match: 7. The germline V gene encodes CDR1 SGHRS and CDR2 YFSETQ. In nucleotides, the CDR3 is TGCGCCAGCAGTTCAGGACAGGGGGCAGTCACCTTC. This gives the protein CASSSGQGAVTF.

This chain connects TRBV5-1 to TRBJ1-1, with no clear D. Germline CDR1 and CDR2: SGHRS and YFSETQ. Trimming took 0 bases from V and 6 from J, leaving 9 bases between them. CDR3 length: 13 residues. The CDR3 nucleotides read TGCGCCAGCAGCTTGGGATATAGGGCTGAAGCTTTCTTT. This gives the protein CASSLGYRAEAFF.

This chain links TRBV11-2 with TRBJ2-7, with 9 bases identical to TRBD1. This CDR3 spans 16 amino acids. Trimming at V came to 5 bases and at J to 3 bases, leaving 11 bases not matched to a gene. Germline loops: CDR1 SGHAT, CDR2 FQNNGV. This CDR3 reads CASSLGGTGGHYEQYF. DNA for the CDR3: TGTGCCAGCAGCCTGGGGGGTACAGGGGGCCACTACGAGCAGTACTTC. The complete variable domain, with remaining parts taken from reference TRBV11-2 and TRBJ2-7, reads EAGVAQSPRYKIIEKRQSVAFWCNPISGHATLYWYQQILGQGPKLLIQFQNNGVVDDSQLPKDRFSAERLKGVDSTLKIQPAKLEDSAVYLCASSLGGTGGHYEQYFGPGTRLTVT.

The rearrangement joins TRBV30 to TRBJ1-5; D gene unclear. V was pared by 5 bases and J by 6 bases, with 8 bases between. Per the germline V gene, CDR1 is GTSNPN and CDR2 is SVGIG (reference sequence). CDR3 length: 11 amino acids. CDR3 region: CAWPSRQPQHF. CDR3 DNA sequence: TGTGCCTGGCCCAGCCGTCAGCCCCAGCATTTT.